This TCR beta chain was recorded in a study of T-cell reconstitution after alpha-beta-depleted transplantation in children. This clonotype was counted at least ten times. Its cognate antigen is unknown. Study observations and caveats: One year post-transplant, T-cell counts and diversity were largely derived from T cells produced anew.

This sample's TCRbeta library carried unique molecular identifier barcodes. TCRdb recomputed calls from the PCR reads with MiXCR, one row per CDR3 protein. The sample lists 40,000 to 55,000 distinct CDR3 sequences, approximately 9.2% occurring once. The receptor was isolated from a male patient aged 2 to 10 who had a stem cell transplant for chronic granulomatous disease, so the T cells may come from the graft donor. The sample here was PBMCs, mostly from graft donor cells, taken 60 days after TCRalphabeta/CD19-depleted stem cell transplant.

CDR3 nucleotide sequence: TGTGCCAGCAGCTTAAGGGGTGAAGCTTTCTTT. Translating it yields CASSLRGEAFF. The chain joins TRBV7-9 to TRBJ1-1, with D tentatively TRBD1 (5 bases). CDR3 size: 11 residues. With 2 bases removed from V and 7 bases from J, the gap between germline ends came to 5 bases. CDR1 is SEHNR, CDR2 FQNEAQ, per germline (reference sequence).